These 11 T cell receptor beta chains were all obtained from the same sample, sequenced in a study of T-cell reconstitution after alpha-beta-depleted transplantation in children. Unique molecular identifiers were built into the TCRbeta library. A single record per CDR3 protein comes from TCRdb applying MiXCR to the PCR reads. The repertoire holds a few hundred thousand distinct CDR3 sequences, with 10% to 15% as singletons. The specimen comprised PBMCs, mostly from graft donor cells, sampled 360 days after TCRalphabeta/CD19-depleted stem cell transplant. These receptors all stem from a male patient younger than 18 who had a stem cell transplant for acute myeloid leukemia, so the T cells may come from the graft donor.

V and J are TRBV5-6 and TRBJ2-5, with D possibly being TRBD1 or TRBD2 (5 bases each). Deletions cut 0 bases from V and 1 base from J, with 13 bases between. CDR3 length: 16 residues. Germline CDR1 is SGHDT and CDR2 is YYEEEE. The CDR3 region has the DNA TGTGCCAGCAGCTTGGGGGACGGGATTATCCAAGAGACCCAGTACTTC. Amino acids: CASSLGDGIIQETQYF.

This clonotype came up many times. The chain combines TRBV20-1 with TRBJ2-4; tentative D call: TRBD2 (6 bases). This CDR3 has 15 amino acids. Trimming cost V 0 bases and J 6 bases, with 15 bases left between them. Per the germline V gene, CDR1 is DFQATT and CDR2 is SNEGSKA (reference sequence). The CDR3 sequence is CSARDSGESGNIQYF. The CDR3 coding sequence is TGCAGTGCTAGAGATTCGGGGGAGAGCGGAAACATTCAGTACTTC.

This clonotype was seen ten or more times. The CDR3 sequence: CASSQARRSTYEQYF. The CDR3 DNA follows: TGTGCCAGCAGCCAAGCCCGACGGTCTACCTACGAGCAGTACTTC. This chain uses TRBV14 with TRBJ2-7; D unresolved. Deletions cut 1 base from V and 2 bases from J, with 12 bases between. CDR3 length: 15 residues. Germline V lookup: CDR1 SGHDN, CDR2 FVKESK.

The chain recombines TRBV24-1 with TRBJ2-2; 9 bases are shared with TRBD1. V dropped 0 bases and J dropped 8; count of bases not matched to a gene: 15. CDR3 length equals 19 residues. Germline V gene sequence: CDR1 KGHDR, CDR2 SFDVKD. In DNA form, the CDR3 reads TGTGCCACCAGTGATTTGAAAGAACCGGGACAGGGATTCGTGGGGGAGCTGTTTTTT. Its translation: CATSDLKEPGQGFVGELFF.

This clonotype came up many times. The CDR3 coding sequence is TGTGCCAGCAGCCAACTTTCTACCTACAATGAGCAGTTCTTC. This translates into CASSQLSTYNEQFF. The chain couples TRBV2 to TRBJ2-1, with unresolved D. The CDR3 loop spans 14 amino acids. Per germline, CDR1 SNHLY and CDR2 FYNNEI. V lost 6 bases and J lost 2, with 11 bases in between.

The V and J genes are TRBV29-1 and TRBJ2-3; 8 bases line up with TRBD1. The V segment lost 4 bases and the J segment 5 bases; nucleotides outside the gene matches: 8. The V gene's germline CDR1 is SQVTM and CDR2 ANQGSEA. The CDR3 runs to 14 residues. The CDR3 region is CSVGLGQGGDTQYF. CDR3 nucleotide sequence: TGCAGCGTTGGGCTAGGACAGGGCGGAGATACGCAGTATTTT.

The genes are TRBV7-2 and TRBJ2-3; D possibly corresponds to TRBD2 (6 bases). CDR1 is SGHTA, CDR2 FQGNSA, per germline. The length of the CDR3 is 12 residues. Trimming took off 4 bases at V and 8 bases at J, with 10 bases between the two ends. The CDR3, as DNA: TGTGCCAGCAGCTCACTCGGGGGTACGCAGTATTTT. Amino acid sequence: CASSSLGGTQYF.

This chain links TRBV5-5 with TRBJ1-1; possible D gene TRBD1, 6 bases. The V gene's germline CDR1 is SGHKS and CDR2 YYEKEE (reference sequence). V was pared by 4 bases and J by 4 bases, with 14 bases between. The CDR3 length is 14 residues. CDR3 amino acids: CASSPLRGTTEAFF. The CDR3 nucleotides read TGTGCCAGCAGCCCACTTAGGGGGACCACTGAAGCTTTCTTT.

The chain links TRBV5-5 to TRBJ2-7, with 8 bases fitting TRBD2. The V gene's germline CDR1 is SGHKS and CDR2 YYEKEE (reference sequence). CDR3 length: 16 residues. V lost 4 bases to trimming and J lost 2 bases; unmatched junction nucleotides: 11. This CDR3 is CASSDRGGRLTYEQYF. DNA for the CDR3: TGTGCCAGCAGCGACCGGGGGGGGAGATTAACCTACGAGCAGTACTTC.

This clonotype has a single count. This may be a read error, as it is one base from a much larger clone. The chain has TRBV25-1 and TRBJ2-7; possible D gene TRBD2, 5 bases. Germline CDR1 MGHDK, CDR2 SYGVNS. V was pared by 3 bases and J by 3 bases, with 30 bases between. The CDR3 is made up of 20 amino acids. CDR3 coding DNA: TGTGCCAGCAGTGATACAAATCCCCCGTGGATCAGGAGGAAGGGCTACGAGCAGTACTTC. It yields the protein CASSDTNPPWIRRKGYEQYF.

This clonotype occurred a few times. The chain couples TRBV27 to TRBJ1-5, with D maybe TRBD1 (5 bases). This CDR3 has 17 amino acids. From germline, CDR1 is MNHEY and CDR2 SMNVEV (reference sequence). Between the trimmed V and J ends, which lost 3 bases and 7 bases, there was a span of 22 bases. The CDR3 protein is CASSFAPAGGVGQPQHF. The DNA for the CDR3 is TGTGCCAGCAGTTTTGCCCCAGCGGGGGGTGTCGGGCAGCCCCAGCATTTT.